This is a list of T cell receptor beta chains from one sample in a study of CD8 T cells in Susac syndrome. Via MiXCR, TCRdb re-called the immunoSEQ multiplex PCR reads, giving one row per CDR3 protein. The sample shows some 130,000 distinct CDR3 sequences, 75% to 90% of them seen only once. The sample was CD8+ T cells from PBMCs. These TCRs come from a human donor with multiple sclerosis. The CDR3 runs from the conserved cysteine through the conserved F or W. The order of the fields is V gene, D gene, J gene, clone size, CDR3 DNA, CDR3 protein. A D gene is named only where the DNA matches it firmly. The size of a clone is reported for some rows only, either as once, few or many, or as a class for expanded clones.

>TRBV4-3|NA|TRBJ1-1|once
TGCGCCAGCAGCCAAGATAGCACACGCCTGAACACTGAAGCTTTCTTT
CASSQDSTRLNTEAFF
>TRBV29-1|NA|TRBJ1-1|NA
TGCAGCGGGGTGTGGCAGTCCACCACTGAAGCTTTCTTT
CSGVWQSTTEAFF
>TRBV9|NA|TRBJ2-1|NA
TGTGCCAGCAGCCCACCGGGAAGCCTCTACAATGAGCAGTTCTTC
CASSPPGSLYNEQFF
>TRBV7-9|NA|TRBJ1-5|NA
TGTGCCAGCAGCTTAGGGGTCAATCAGCCCCAGCATTTT
CASSLGVNQPQHF
>TRBV2|TRBD1|TRBJ2-6|NA
TGTGCCAGCAGTAGGACAGGGGTTATATCGGGGGCCAACGTCCTGACTTTC
CASSRTGVISGANVLTF
>TRBV3-1|NA|TRBJ1-2|NA
TGTGCCAGCAGCCAAGGTTGGGGCGAGGGCTATGGCTACACCTTC
CASSQGWGEGYGYTF
>TRBV6-2/TRBV6-3|NA|TRBJ2-3|NA
TGTGCCAGCAGTTACTCGGGCACAGATACGCAGTTTTTT
CASSYSGTDTQFF
>TRBV11-2|NA|TRBJ1-3|NA
TGTGCCAGCAGCTTAGTTTTTGACTCGACTCAGGACACCATATATTTT
CASSLVFDSTQDTIYF
>TRBV28|NA|TRBJ2-7|NA
TGTGCCAGCAGTTTAGCAGCTGCCGAGGGCGAGCAGTACTTC
CASSLAAAEGEQYF
>TRBV12-3/TRBV12-4|TRBD2|TRBJ2-3|once
TGTGCCAGCAGACTAGCGGGAGACCTCCGCACAGATACGCAGTATTTT
CASRLAGDLRTDTQYF
>TRBV19|NA|TRBJ2-1|NA
TGTGCCAGTAGTATTCAGGGGCCCAATGAGCAGTTCTTC
CASSIQGPNEQFF
>TRBV10-3|NA|TRBJ2-1|NA
TGTGCCGTCTCCGCCGGGTCAATGGCGGGGAATGAGCAGTTCTTC
CAVSAGSMAGNEQFF
>TRBV7-9|NA|TRBJ1-3|NA
TGTGCCAGCAGTTGGACGGTCTCTGGAAACACCGTATATTTT
CASSWTVSGNTVYF
>TRBV11-2|TRBD1|TRBJ1-2|NA
TGTGCCAGCAGCTGGACAGGAAGTAACTATGGCTACACCTTC
CASSWTGSNYGYTF
>TRBV13|NA|TRBJ1-4|NA
TGTGCCAGCGCCGACAGGAGGCTGTTTTTT
CASADRRLFF
>TRBV12-3/TRBV12-4|NA|TRBJ1-1|NA
TGTGCCAGCAGAATAATGAACACTGAAGCTTTCTTT
CASRIMNTEAFF
>TRBV27|NA|TRBJ2-3|NA
TGTGCCAGTGGTCATGATACGCAGTATTTT
CASGHDTQYF
>TRBV7-6|TRBD2|TRBJ2-2|once
TGTGCCAGCAGCTTAGGGCTAGCGGGAGTCCCCGGGGAGCTGTTTTTT
CASSLGLAGVPGELFF
>TRBV11-2|NA|TRBJ2-1|NA
TGTGCCAGCAGCTTAGTAGGGGCCTACAATGAGCAGTTCTTC
CASSLVGAYNEQFF
>TRBV2|TRBD1|TRBJ2-7|NA
TGTGCCAGCGCTGGACAGGACACTGACGAGCAGTACTTC
CASAGQDTDEQYF
>TRBV2|NA|TRBJ2-2|NA
TGTGCCAGCTCCGTAGGGCCGAACACCGGGGAGCTGTTTTTT
CASSVGPNTGELFF
>TRBV5-1|TRBD1|TRBJ2-3|NA
TGCGCCAGCAGCTTCCCCCGGGACAGGGGATTCGAAGATACGCAGTATTTT
CASSFPRDRGFEDTQYF
>TRBV9|NA|TRBJ2-4|once
TGTGCCAGCAGCCCCCTTCTAGCCAAAAACATTCAGTACTTC
CASSPLLAKNIQYF
>TRBV11-3|NA|TRBJ1-2|NA
TGTGCCAGCAGTCGGGAGGGTGACCTCTCTGGCTACACCTTC
CASSREGDLSGYTF
>TRBV7-9|NA|TRBJ2-2|NA
TGTGCCAGCAGCTCCACGACCCTCACACGACCAACCGGGGAGCTGTTTTTT
CASSSTTLTRPTGELFF
>TRBV23-1|NA|TRBJ1-2|NA
TGCGCCAGCAGACTACCAAGGGGTCGGGGCTACACCTTC
CASRLPRGRGYTF
>TRBV6-5|NA|TRBJ1-6|NA
TGTGCCAGCAGTTACTCGCGAGGGGAGTACGATAATTCACCCCTCCACTTT
CASSYSRGEYDNSPLHF
>TRBV4-1|NA|TRBJ1-1|few
TGCGCCAGCAGCCAAGGGGGGTTCCCGACTGAAGCTTTCTTT
CASSQGGFPTEAFF
>TRBV9|NA|TRBJ2-6|NA
TGTGCCAGCAGCGGTAATCCTTTCCGCTCTGGGGCCAACGTCCTGACTTTC
CASSGNPFRSGANVLTF
>TRBV6-5|NA|TRBJ2-1|NA
TGTGCCAGCAGTCTCGCGGGACAGACGGATGAGCAGTTCTTC
CASSLAGQTDEQFF
>TRBV11-1|NA|TRBJ2-3|NA
TGTGCCAGCAGCCCCTGGTCCAGAGACACGCAGTATTTT
CASSPWSRDTQYF
>TRBV9|NA|TRBJ1-3|NA
TGTGCCAGCAGCGTAGAAGACAGGGGAAACACCATATATTTT
CASSVEDRGNTIYF
>TRBV27|NA|TRBJ1-6|NA
TGTGCCAGCACCGCGACCGGGGCGGGTTCACCCCTCCACTTT
CASTATGAGSPLHF
>TRBV19|TRBD1|TRBJ1-6|NA
TGTGCCAGTAGTATCTTGGGACAGGGGGCGTATTCACCCCTCCACTTT
CASSILGQGAYSPLHF
>TRBV27|TRBD2|TRBJ2-5|NA
TGTGCCAGCAGTACCGCCGGGACTAGTCGTGTAGAGACCCAGTACTTC
CASSTAGTSRVETQYF
>TRBV5-1|NA|TRBJ2-2|NA
TGCGCCAGCAGCTTTGGCAGTAACACCGGGGAGCTGTTTTTT
CASSFGSNTGELFF
>TRBV4-1|NA|TRBJ2-1|once
TGCGCCAGCAGCCTCCTATGGGACCTACAGAATGAGCAGTTCTTC
CASSLLWDLQNEQFF
>TRBV11-2|NA|TRBJ2-2|NA
TGTGCCAGCAGCTTAGGGGGGGCAATCGGGGAGCTGTTTTTT
CASSLGGAIGELFF
>TRBV7-9|NA|TRBJ2-3|once
TGTGCCAGCAGCTTTACTTCGGATACGCAGTATTTT
CASSFTSDTQYF
>TRBV4-3|TRBD1|TRBJ2-2|NA
TGCGCCAGCAGCCAAGATTTGGGCAGGGGGATGAACACCGGGGAGCTGTTTTTT
CASSQDLGRGMNTGELFF
>TRBV27|NA|TRBJ2-1|NA
TGTGCCAGCAGTCCCCGGCAGGGTAGGGGGAATGAGCAGTTCTTC
CASSPRQGRGNEQFF
>TRBV7-3|NA|TRBJ2-3|once
TGTGCCAGCAACCAGGGGGGAACAGATACGCAGTATTTT
CASNQGGTDTQYF
>TRBV27|NA|TRBJ1-1|NA
TGTGCCAGCAGTTTATCGAGCCAGAAGGGGAACACTGAAGCTTTCTTT
CASSLSSQKGNTEAFF
>TRBV20-1|NA|TRBJ2-7|NA
TGCAGTGCTAGAGGAGTATTAGCGGCACAAACCTACGAGCAGTACTTC
CSARGVLAAQTYEQYF
>TRBV19|NA|TRBJ2-1|NA
TGTGCCAGCCGAAATCCGTATGAGCAGTTCTTC
CASRNPYEQFF
>TRBV6-1|TRBD2|TRBJ2-2|NA
TGTGCCAGCCTAGCGGGTTGGGCCGGGGAGCTGTTTTTT
CASLAGWAGELFF
>TRBV9|NA|TRBJ1-1|NA
TGTGCCAGCAGCGCTACCGTCGGGACACCATCAACTGAAGCTTTCTTT
CASSATVGTPSTEAFF
>TRBV27|TRBD1|TRBJ1-4|NA
TGTGCCAGCAGTGCCCAGGGGGCACTGGCTAATGAAAAACTGTTTTTT
CASSAQGALANEKLFF
>TRBV3-1|NA|TRBJ2-6|NA
TGTGCCAGCAGCCCCTACTCCGGGGCCAACGTCCTGACTTTC
CASSPYSGANVLTF
>TRBV13|NA|TRBJ2-1|NA
TGTGCCAGCACGAGCTTGAGTATCAATGAGCAGTTCTTC
CASTSLSINEQFF
>TRBV4-1|TRBD2|TRBJ2-7|few
TGCGCCAGCAGCCACTCCGGGACTAGCGGGGACGAGCAGTACTTC
CASSHSGTSGDEQYF